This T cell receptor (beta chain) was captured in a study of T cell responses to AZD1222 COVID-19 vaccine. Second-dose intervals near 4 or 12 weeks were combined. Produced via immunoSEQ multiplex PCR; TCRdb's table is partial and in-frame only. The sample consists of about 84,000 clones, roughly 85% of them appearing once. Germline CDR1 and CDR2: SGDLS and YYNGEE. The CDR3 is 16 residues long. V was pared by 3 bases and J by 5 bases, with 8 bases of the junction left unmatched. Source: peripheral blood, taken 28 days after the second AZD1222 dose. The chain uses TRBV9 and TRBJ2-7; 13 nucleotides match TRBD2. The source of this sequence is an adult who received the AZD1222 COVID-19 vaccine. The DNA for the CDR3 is TGTGCCAGCAGCGCAAGAAGACTAGCGGGGGGTAACGAGCAGTACTTC. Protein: CASSARRLAGGNEQYF. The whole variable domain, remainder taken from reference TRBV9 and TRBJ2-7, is DSGVTQTPKHLITATGQRVTLRCSPRSGDLSVYWYQQSLDQGLQFLIQYYNGEERAKGNILERFSAQQFPDLHSELNLSSLELGDSALYFCASSARRLAGGNEQYFGPGTRLTVT.